Included here is one T cell receptor beta chain sequence, with context. This sample was taken from a study of T cell changes during pregnancy in multiple sclerosis. Trimming removed 2 bases from V and 1 base from J, with 21 bases in between. CDR3 length: 19 residues. Looked up from germline, CDR1 is MDHEN and CDR2 is SYDVKM. Using immunoSEQ multiplex PCR, the repertoire was profiled, and TCRdb retains in-frame clones only, with some absent. The sample consists of tens of thousands of clones, 85% to 95% of them appearing once. The chain couples TRBV28 to TRBJ1-5; TRBD1 is a possible D gene (5 bases). The source is a female donor with multiple sclerosis, enrolled in a pregnancy study. Sequencing was performed on CD4+ T cells from peripheral blood mononuclear cells, taken before pregnancy. CDR3 loop: CASSLIWRGGGKSNQPQHF. Written as DNA, the CDR3 is TGTGCCAGCAGTTTAATATGGAGGGGCGGTGGGAAGAGCAATCAGCCCCAGCATTTT.